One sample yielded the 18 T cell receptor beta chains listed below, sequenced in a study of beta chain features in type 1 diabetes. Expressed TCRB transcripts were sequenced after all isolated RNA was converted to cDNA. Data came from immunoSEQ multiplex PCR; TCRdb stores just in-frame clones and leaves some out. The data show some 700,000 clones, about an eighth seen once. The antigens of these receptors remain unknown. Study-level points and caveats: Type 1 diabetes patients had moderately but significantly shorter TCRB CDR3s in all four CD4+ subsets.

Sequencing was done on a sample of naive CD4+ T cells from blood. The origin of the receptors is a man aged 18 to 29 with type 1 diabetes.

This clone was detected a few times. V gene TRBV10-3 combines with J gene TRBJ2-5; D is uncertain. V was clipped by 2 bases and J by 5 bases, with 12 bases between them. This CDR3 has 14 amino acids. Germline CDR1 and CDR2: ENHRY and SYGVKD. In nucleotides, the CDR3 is TGTGCCATCAGTGAGCTCGACCTGAAGGAGACCCAGTACTTC. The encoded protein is CAISELDLKETQYF.

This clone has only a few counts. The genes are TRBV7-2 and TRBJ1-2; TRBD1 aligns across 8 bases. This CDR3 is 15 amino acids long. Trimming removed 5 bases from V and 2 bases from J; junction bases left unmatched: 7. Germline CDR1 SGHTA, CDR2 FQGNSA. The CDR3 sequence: CASSPPGQVNYGYTF. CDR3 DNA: TGTGCCAGCAGCCCCCCGGGACAGGTCAACTATGGCTACACCTTC.

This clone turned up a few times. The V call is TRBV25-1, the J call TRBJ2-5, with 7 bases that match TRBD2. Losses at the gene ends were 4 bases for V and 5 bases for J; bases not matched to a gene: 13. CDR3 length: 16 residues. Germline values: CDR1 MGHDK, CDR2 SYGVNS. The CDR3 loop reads CASSAHRERGRETQYF. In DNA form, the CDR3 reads TGTGCCAGCAGTGCCCACCGGGAGCGGGGAAGGGAGACCCAGTACTTC. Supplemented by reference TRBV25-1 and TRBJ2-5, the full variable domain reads EADIYQTPRYLVIGTGKKITLECSQTMGHDKMYWYQQDPGMELHLIHYSYGVNSTEKGDLSSESTVSRIRTEHFPLTLESARPSHTSQYLCASSAHRERGRETQYFGPGTRLLVL.

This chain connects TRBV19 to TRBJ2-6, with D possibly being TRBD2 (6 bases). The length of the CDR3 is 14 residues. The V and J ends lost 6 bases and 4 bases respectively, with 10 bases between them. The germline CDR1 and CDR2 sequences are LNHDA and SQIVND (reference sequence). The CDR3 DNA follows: TGTGCCAGTAGGGGGACTGACGGGGCCAACGTCCTGACTTTC. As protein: CASRGTDGANVLTF.

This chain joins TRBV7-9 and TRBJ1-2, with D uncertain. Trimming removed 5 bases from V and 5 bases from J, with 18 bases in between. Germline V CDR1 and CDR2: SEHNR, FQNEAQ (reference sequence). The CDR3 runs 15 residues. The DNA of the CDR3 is TGTGCCAGCAGCCCGACCCCCGGCCGAACGTATGGCTACACCTTC. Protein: CASSPTPGRTYGYTF.

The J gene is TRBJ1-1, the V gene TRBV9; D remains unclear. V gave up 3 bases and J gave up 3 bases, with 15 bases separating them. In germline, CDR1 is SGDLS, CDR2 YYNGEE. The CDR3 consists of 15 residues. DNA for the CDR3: TGTGCCAGCAGCGGCCCTTCGACCTGGGACACTGAAGCTTTCTTT. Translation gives CASSGPSTWDTEAFF.

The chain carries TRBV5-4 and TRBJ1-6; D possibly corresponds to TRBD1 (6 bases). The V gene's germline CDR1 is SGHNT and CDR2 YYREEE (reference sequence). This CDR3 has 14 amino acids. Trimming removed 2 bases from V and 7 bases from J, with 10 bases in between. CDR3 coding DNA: TGTGCCAGCAGCTTAGACAGGTGGAATTCACCCCTCCACTTT. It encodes CASSLDRWNSPLHF. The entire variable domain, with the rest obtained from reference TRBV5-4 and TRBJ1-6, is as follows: ETGVTQSPTHLIKTRGQQVTLRCSSQSGHNTVSWYQQALGQGPQFIFQYYREEENGRGNFPPRFSGLQFPNYSSELNVNALELDDSALYLCASSLDRWNSPLHFGNGTRLTVT.

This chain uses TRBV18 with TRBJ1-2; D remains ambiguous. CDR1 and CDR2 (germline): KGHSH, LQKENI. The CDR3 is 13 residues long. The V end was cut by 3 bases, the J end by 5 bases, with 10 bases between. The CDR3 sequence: CASSPAVAYGYTF. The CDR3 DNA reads TGTGCCAGCTCACCCGCGGTTGCTTATGGCTACACCTTC.

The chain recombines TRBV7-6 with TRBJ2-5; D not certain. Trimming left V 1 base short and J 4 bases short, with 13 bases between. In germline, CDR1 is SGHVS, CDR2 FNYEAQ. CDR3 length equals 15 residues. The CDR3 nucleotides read TGTGCCAGCAGCTTAGAAAGGGTGGGTCTAGAGACCCAGTACTTC. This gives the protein CASSLERVGLETQYF.

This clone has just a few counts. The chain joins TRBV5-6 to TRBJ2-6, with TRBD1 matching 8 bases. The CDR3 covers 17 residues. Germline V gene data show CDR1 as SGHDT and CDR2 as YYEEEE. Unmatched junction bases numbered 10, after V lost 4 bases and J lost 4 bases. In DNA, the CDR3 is TGTGCCAGCAGCCCCCGCCCGACAGGGGCCGGGGCCAACGTCCTGACTTTC. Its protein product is CASSPRPTGAGANVLTF.

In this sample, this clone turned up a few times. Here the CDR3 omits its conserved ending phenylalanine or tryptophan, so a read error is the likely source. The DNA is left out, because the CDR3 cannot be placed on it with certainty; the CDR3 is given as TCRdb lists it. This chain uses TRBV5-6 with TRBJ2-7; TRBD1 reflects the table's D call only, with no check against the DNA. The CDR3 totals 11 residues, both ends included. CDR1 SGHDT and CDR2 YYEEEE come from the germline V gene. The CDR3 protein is CASSLFGTAAI.

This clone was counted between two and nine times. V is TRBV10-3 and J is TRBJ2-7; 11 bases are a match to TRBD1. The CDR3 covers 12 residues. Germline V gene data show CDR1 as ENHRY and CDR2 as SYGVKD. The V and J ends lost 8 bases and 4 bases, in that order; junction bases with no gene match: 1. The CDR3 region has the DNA TGTGCCATCGGACAGGGGGCTTACGAGCAGTACTTC. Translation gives CAIGQGAYEQYF.

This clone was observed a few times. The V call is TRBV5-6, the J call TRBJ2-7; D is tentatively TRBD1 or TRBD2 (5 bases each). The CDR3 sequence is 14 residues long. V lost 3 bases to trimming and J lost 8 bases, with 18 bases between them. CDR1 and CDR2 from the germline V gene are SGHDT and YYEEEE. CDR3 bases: TGTGCCAGCAGCTATCTATCCGGGGCCCTGAAGCAGTACTTC. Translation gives CASSYLSGALKQYF.

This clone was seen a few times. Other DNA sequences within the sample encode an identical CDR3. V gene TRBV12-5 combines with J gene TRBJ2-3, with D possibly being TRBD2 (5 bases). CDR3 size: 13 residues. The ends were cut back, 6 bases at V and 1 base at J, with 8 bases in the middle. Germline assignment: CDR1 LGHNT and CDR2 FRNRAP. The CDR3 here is CASGPRGTDTQYF. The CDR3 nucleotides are TGTGCTAGTGGCCCGAGGGGCACAGATACGCAGTATTTT. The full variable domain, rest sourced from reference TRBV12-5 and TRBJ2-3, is DARVTQTPRHKVTEMGQEVTMRCQPILGHNTVFWYRQTMMQGLELLAYFRNRAPLDDSGMPKDRFSAEMPDATLATLKIQPSEPRDSAVYFCASGPRGTDTQYFGPGTRLTVL.

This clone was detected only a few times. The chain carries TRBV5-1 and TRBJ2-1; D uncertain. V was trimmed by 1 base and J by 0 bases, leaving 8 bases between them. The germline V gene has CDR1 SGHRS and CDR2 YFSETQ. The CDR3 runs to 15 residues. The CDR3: CASSLQSSSYNEQFF. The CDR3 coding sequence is TGCGCCAGCAGCTTGCAATCGAGCTCCTACAATGAGCAGTTCTTC.

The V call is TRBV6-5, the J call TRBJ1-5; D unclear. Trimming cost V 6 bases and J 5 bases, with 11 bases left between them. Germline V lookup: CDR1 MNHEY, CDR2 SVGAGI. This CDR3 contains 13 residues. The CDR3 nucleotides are TGTGCCAGCAGATCCCAGGAAGATCAGCCCCAGCATTTT. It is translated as CASRSQEDQPQHF.

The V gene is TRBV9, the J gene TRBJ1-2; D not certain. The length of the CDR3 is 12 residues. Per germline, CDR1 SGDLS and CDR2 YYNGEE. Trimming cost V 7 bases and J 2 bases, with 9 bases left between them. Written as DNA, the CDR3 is TGTGCCAGCTATGGACGAAACTATGGCTACACCTTC. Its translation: CASYGRNYGYTF.

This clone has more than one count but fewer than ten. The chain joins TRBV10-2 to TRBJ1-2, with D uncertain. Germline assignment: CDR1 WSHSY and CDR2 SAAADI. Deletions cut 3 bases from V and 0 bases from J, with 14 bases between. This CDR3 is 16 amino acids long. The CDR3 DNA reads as TGCGCCAGCAGTGAAGGCCACGGGCCGGCTAACTATGGCTACACCTTC. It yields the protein CASSEGHGPANYGYTF.